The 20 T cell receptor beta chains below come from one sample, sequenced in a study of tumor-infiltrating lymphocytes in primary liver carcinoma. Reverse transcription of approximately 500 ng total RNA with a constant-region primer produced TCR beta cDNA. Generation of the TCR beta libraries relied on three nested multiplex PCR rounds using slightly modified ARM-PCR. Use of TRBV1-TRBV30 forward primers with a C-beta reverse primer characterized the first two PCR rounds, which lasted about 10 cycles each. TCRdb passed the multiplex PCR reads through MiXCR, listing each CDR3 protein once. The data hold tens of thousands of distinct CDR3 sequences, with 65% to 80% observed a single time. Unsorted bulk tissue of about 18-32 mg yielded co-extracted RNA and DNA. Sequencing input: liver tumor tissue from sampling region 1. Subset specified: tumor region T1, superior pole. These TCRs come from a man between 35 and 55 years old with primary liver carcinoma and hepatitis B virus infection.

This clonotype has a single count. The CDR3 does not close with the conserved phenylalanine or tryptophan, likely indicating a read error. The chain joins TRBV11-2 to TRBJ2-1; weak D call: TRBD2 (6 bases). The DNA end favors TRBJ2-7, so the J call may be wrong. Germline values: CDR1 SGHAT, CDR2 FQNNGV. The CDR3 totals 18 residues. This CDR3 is CTSSYDPRRTGSYNEQYL. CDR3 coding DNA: TGTACCAGCAGCTATGACCCTAGGAGGACCGGGAGTTACAATGAGCAGTACTTA.

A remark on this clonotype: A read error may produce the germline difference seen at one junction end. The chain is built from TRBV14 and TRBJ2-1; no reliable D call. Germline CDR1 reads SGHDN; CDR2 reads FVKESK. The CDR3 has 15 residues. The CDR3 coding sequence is TGTGCCAGGAGCCCTATTCCCGGCACCTACAACGAGCAGTTATTC. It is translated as CARSPIPGTYNEQLF.

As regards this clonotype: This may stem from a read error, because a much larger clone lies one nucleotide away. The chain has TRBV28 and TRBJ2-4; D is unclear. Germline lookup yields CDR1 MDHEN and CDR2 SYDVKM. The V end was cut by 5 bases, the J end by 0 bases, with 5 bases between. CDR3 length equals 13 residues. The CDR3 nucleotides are TGTGCCAGCAGTATTATAGCCAAAAACATTCAGTACTTC. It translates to CASSIIAKNIQYF.

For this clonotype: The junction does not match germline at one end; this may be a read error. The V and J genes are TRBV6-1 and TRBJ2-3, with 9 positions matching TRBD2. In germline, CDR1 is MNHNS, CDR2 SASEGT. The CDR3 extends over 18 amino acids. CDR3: CVSSEPTSGPYSIDTQYF. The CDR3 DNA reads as TGTGTCAGCAGTGAACCAACTAGCGGGCCGTATAGCATAGATACGCAGTATTTT.

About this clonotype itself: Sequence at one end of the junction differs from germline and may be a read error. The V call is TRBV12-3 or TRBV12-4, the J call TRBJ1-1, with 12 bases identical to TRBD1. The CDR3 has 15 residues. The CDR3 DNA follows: TGTGCCCGCAGCCCTATGGGACAGGGGGCCACTGAAGCTTCCTTT. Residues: CARSPMGQGATEASF.

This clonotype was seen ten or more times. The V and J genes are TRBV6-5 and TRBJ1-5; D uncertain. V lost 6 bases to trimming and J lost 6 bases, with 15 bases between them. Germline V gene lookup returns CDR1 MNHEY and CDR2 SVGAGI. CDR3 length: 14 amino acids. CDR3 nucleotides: TGTGCCAGCAGCCCCGGAAGGGCTGGTCAGCCCCAGCATTTT. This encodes CASSPGRAGQPQHF.

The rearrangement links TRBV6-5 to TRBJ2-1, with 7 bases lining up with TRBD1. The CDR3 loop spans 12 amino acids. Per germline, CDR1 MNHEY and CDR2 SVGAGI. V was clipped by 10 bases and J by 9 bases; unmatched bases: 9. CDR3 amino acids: CATRRRQGEQFF. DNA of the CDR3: TGTGCCACCCGTAGGCGACAGGGTGAGCAGTTCTTC.

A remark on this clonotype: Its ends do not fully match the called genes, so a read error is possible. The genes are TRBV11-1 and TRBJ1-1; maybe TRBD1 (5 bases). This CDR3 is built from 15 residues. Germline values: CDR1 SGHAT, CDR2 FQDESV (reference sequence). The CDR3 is CASSLQTVENSEAFF. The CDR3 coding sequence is TGTGCGAGCAGCCTTCAGACAGTAGAGAACTCTGAAGCTTTCTTT.

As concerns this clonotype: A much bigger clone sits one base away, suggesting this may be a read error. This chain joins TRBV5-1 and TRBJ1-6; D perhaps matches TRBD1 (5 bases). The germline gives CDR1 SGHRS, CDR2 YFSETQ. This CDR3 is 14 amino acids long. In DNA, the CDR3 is TGCGCCAGCAGCTTTCCAGGGAAGGATTCACGCCTCCACTTT. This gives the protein CASSFPGKDSRLHF.

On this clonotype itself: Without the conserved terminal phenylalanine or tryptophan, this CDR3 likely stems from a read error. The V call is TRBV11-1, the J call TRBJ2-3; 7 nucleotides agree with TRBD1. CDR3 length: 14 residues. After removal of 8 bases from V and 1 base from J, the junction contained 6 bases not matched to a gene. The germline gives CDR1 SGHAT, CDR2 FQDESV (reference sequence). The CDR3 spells CASAGGSGTDTQYS. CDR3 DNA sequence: TGTGCCAGCGCAGGGGGATCTGGCACAGATACGCAGTATTCT.

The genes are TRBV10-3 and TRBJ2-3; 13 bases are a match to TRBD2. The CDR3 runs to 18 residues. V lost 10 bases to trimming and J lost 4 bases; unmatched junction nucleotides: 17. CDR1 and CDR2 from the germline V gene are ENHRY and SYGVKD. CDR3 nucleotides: TGTGCCACCAGGGAAAGACTAGCGGGAGGAACCACCTCAGATACGCAGTATTTT. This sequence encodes CATRERLAGGTTSDTQYF.

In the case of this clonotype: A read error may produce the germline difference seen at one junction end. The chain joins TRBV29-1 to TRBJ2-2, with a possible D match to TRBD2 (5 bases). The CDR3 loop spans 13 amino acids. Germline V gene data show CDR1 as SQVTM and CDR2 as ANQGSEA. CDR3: CSVRTGQDGELFF. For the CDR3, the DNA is TGTAGCGTTAGGACGGGTCAGGACGGGGAGCTGTTTTTT.

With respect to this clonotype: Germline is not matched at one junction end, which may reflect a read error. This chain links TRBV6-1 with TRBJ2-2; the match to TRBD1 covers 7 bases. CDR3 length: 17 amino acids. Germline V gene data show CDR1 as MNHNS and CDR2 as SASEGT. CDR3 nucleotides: TGTGCCAGCTGCGACAGGGATAACGACCCGAACACCGGGGAGCTGCTTTTT. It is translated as CASCDRDNDPNTGELLF.

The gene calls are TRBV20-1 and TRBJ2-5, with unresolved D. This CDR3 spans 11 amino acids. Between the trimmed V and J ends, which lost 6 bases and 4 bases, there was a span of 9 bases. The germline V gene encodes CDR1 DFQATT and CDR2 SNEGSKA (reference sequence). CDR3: CSATIPETQYF. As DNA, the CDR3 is TGCAGTGCAACAATACCAGAGACCCAGTACTTC.

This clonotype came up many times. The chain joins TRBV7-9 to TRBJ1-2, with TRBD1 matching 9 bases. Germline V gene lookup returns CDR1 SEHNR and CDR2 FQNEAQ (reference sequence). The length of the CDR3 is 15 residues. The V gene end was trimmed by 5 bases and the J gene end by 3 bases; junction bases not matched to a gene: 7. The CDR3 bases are TGTGCCAGCAGCCTCACAGGGGGCGCGCACTATGGCTACACCTTC. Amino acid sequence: CASSLTGGAHYGYTF.

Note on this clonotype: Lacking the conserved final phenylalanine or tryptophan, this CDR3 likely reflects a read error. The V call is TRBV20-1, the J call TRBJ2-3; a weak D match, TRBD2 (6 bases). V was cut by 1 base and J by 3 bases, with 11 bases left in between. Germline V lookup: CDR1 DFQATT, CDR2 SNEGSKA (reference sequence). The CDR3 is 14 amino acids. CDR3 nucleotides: TGCAGTGCTAGAGGGTCAGGAGGGACAGATACGCAGTATTTA. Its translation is CSARGSGGTDTQYL.

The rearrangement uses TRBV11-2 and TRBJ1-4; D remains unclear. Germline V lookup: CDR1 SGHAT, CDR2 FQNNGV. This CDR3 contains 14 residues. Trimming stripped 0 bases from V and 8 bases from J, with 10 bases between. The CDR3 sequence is CASSLEVGSEKLFF. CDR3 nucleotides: TGTGCCAGCAGCTTAGAGGTCGGGAGCGAAAAACTGTTTTTT. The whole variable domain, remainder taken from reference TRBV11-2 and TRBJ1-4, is EAGVAQSPRYKIIEKRQSVAFWCNPISGHATLYWYQQILGQGPKLLIQFQNNGVVDDSQLPKDRFSAERLKGVDSTLKIQPAKLEDSAVYLCASSLEVGSEKLFFGSGTQLSVL.

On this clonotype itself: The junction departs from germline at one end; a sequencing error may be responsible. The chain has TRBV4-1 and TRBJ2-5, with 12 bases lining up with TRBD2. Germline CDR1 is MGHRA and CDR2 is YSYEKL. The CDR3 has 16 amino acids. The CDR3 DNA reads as TGCGCCAGCAGCCTAAGACTAGCGGGGGCACTAGAGACCCAGCACTTT. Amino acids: CASSLRLAGALETQHF.

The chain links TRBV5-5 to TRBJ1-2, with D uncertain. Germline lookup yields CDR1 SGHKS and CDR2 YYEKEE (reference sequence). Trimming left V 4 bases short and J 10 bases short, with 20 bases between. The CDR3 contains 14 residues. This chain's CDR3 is CASSLEGANHDYTF. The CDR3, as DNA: TGTGCCAGCAGCCTGGAAGGCGCGAACCATGACTACACCTTC.

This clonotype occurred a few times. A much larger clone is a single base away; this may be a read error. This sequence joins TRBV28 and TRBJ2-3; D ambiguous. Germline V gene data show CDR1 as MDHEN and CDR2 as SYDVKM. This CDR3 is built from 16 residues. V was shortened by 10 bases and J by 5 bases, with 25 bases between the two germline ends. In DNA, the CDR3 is TGTGCCAACAGCTCCGCAGTGACTTTCGTGGGAGATACGCAGTATTTT. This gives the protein CANSSAVTFVGDTQYF.